Presented here are 21 T cell receptor beta chains from one specimen sequenced in a study of T cell changes during pregnancy in multiple sclerosis. Sequenced by immunoSEQ multiplex PCR; TCRdb stores in-frame clones only, minus some. Among about 110,000 clones, about 90% were seen once, and the ten largest hold about 1.6%. The specimen comprised peripheral blood, sampled before pregnancy. The receptors originated from a female donor with multiple sclerosis, enrolled in a pregnancy study.

The rearrangement uses TRBV19 and TRBJ1-5; 9 bases map to TRBD1. CDR1 and CDR2 (germline): LNHDA, SQIVND (reference sequence). V dropped 4 bases and J dropped 6; count of bases not matched to a gene: 7. This CDR3 region has 15 residues. CDR3 nucleotides: TGTGCCAGTAGTACCGGGACAGGGATCGTTCAGCCCCAGCATTTT. Translating it yields CASSTGTGIVQPQHF.

The chain carries TRBV6-1 and TRBJ1-1; D possibly corresponds to TRBD1 (5 bases). Germline CDR1 MNHNS, CDR2 SASEGT. The germline V and J ends were trimmed by 4 bases and 3 bases, with 6 bases remaining between them. The CDR3 extends over 12 amino acids. The CDR3 coding sequence is TGTGCCAGCAGTGGACAGTACACTGAAGCTTTCTTT. Translated: CASSGQYTEAFF.

CDR3 sequence reads: CASSFRGALDEQYF. CDR3 nucleotide sequence: TGTGCCAGCAGTTTCCGGGGGGCGCTGGACGAGCAGTACTTC. V gene TRBV28 combines with J gene TRBJ2-7; a weak D match, TRBD2 (7 bases). Trimming shortened V by 3 bases and J by 5 bases, and 14 bases separated the two germline ends. Germline V lookup: CDR1 MDHEN, CDR2 SYDVKM. This CDR3 contains 14 residues.

This clone has only one observation. The V gene is TRBV4-1, the J gene TRBJ1-5; the D gene is possibly TRBD1 (6 bases). This CDR3 is 16 amino acids long. The V end lost 0 bases, the J end lost 3 bases, and 12 bases lay between the germline ends. Germline-derived CDR1 and CDR2 are MGHRA and YSYEKL. CDR3 in amino acids: CASSQEPGAYNQPQHF. The CDR3 region has the DNA TGCGCCAGCAGCCAAGAACCAGGGGCCTACAATCAGCCCCAGCATTTT.

This clone is a singleton in its sample. The V and J genes are TRBV11-3 and TRBJ1-2, with 7 bases that match TRBD1. V gave up 11 bases and J gave up 6 bases; unmatched junction bases: 21. Germline V CDR1 and CDR2: SGHNT, YENEEA. This CDR3 contains 16 residues. In DNA form, the CDR3 reads TGTGCCTCACGCAAAAGTGGGGGCAGGGGGTGGAATGGCTACACCTTC. This translates into CASRKSGGRGWNGYTF. The full variable domain, completed using reference TRBV11-3 and TRBJ1-2, is EAGVVQSPRYKIIEKKQPVAFWCNPISGHNTLYWYLQNLGQGPELLIRYENEEAVDDSQLPKDRFSAERLKGVDSTLKIQPAELGDSAVYLCASRKSGGRGWNGYTFGSGTRLTVV.

The chain carries TRBV2 and TRBJ1-5; 8 nucleotides align to TRBD1. V was clipped by 6 bases and J by 7 bases; unmatched bases: 5. CDR3 length: 13 amino acids. Germline CDR1 and CDR2: SNHLY and FYNNEI. CDR3 DNA sequence: TGTGCCAGCAGCGGACAGGGCGGGCAGCCCCAGCATTTT. This encodes CASSGQGGQPQHF.

This chain joins TRBV28 and TRBJ1-4; 7 positions match TRBD1. With 3 bases clipped from V and 5 bases from J, the junction kept 9 bases outside the gene matches. Germline assignment: CDR1 MDHEN and CDR2 SYDVKM. The CDR3 totals 16 residues. The chain's CDR3 is CASSFPLQGKNEKLFF. CDR3 coding DNA: TGTGCCAGCAGTTTTCCTCTACAGGGGAAGAATGAAAAACTGTTTTTT.

This chain connects TRBV27 to TRBJ2-7; 7 bases are a match to TRBD1. The CDR3 has 10 amino acids. The germline CDR1 and CDR2 sequences are MNHEY and SMNVEV (reference sequence). The J segment lost 9 bases and the V segment lost 10 bases, leaving 6 bases of the junction unmatched. CDR3 DNA: TGTGCCATCCGAGGGACAGTGCAGTACTTC. Protein sequence: CAIRGTVQYF.

This clone was recorded only once. This sequence joins TRBV30 and TRBJ1-3; D may be TRBD1 (5 bases). V lost 3 bases to trimming and J lost 1 base, with 13 bases between them. Germline CDR1 reads GTSNPN; CDR2 reads SVGIG (reference sequence). CDR3 length: 15 amino acids. CDR3 nucleotide sequence: TGTGCCTGGAGCTGGGGGGGGAGATCTGGAAACACCATATATTTT. Its translation: CAWSWGGRSGNTIYF.

The gene calls are TRBV19 and TRBJ2-5; 8 nucleotides line up with TRBD1. In germline, CDR1 is LNHDA, CDR2 SQIVND (reference sequence). J gave up 4 bases and V 5 bases, and 3 bases lay outside the gene matches. The CDR3 extends over 13 amino acids. The CDR3: CASSETGGETQYF. For the CDR3, the DNA is TGTGCCAGTAGTGAAACAGGGGGAGAGACCCAGTACTTC.

Of note for this clone: A junction end diverges from the germline sequence, so it may reflect a read error. The V and J genes are TRBV7-7 and TRBJ1-3, with a tentative D call TRBD1 (5 bases). Looked up from germline, CDR1 is SSHAT and CDR2 is FNYEAQ (reference sequence). CDR3 length equals 20 residues. CDR3 DNA sequence: TGTGCTAGCAGGCCTCCCCGCATGTCGAGCCGACAGTTTGCAGGAAACACCATATATTTT. Residues: CASRPPRMSSRQFAGNTIYF.

This clone was found once. CDR3 in amino acids: CASSPRMGTEAFF. Here the CDR3 DNA reads TGTGCCAGCAGCCCGAGGATGGGCACTGAAGCTTTCTTT. The chain uses TRBV7-2 and TRBJ1-1; D call uncertain. Trimming stripped 5 bases from V and 4 bases from J, with 11 bases between. This CDR3 is built from 13 residues. From germline, CDR1 is SGHTA and CDR2 FQGNSA.

V usage is TRBV7-9 and J usage is TRBJ1-2; D is ambiguous. CDR1 and CDR2 from the germline V gene are SEHNR and FQNEAQ (reference sequence). Trimming cost V 3 bases and J 4 bases, with 9 bases left between them. The CDR3 totals 13 residues. The CDR3 is CASSFGVGYGYTF. The DNA for the CDR3 is TGTGCCAGCAGCTTCGGGGTGGGCTATGGCTACACCTTC.

V gene TRBV6-6 combines with J gene TRBJ2-7; D is perhaps TRBD2 (7 bases). The length of the CDR3 is 15 residues. Per germline, CDR1 MNHNY and CDR2 SVGAGI (reference sequence). V gave up 2 bases and J gave up 4 bases, with 15 bases separating them. CDR3 bases: TGTGCCAGCAGTTACCACGGTAGGGGGGGTTACGAGCAGTACTTC. Protein: CASSYHGRGGYEQYF.

The chain carries TRBV7-2 and TRBJ1-6; perhaps TRBD1 as D (5 bases). Germline CDR1 SGHTA, CDR2 FQGNSA. Trimming removed 1 base from V and 11 bases from J, with 9 bases in between. The CDR3 extends over 13 amino acids. The CDR3 nucleotides read TGTGCCAGCAGCTTAGGGACACAAACACCCCTCCACTTT. Its protein product is CASSLGTQTPLHF.

The V call is TRBV6-1, the J call TRBJ1-1; D is ambiguous. The CDR3 is 12 residues long. Trimming removed 3 bases from V and 9 bases from J, with 11 bases in between. Germline assignment: CDR1 MNHNS and CDR2 SASEGT. The CDR3 protein is CASSEPREKAFF. In DNA, the CDR3 is TGTGCCAGCAGTGAGCCGAGGGAGAAAGCTTTCTTT.

CDR3 sequence: CASRGTGALSSYNEQFF. The CDR3 nucleotides are TGTGCCAGCAGAGGGACAGGCGCACTTAGCTCCTACAATGAGCAGTTCTTC. V gene TRBV27 combines with J gene TRBJ2-1; 8 positions match TRBD1. This CDR3 region has 17 residues. Per the germline V gene, CDR1 is MNHEY and CDR2 is SMNVEV (reference sequence). Unmatched junction bases numbered 10, after V lost 6 bases and J lost 0 bases.

The chain links TRBV5-1 to TRBJ2-2, with D tentatively TRBD2 (6 bases). Germline V CDR1 and CDR2: SGHRS, YFSETQ. Trimming shortened V by 5 bases and J by 0 bases, and 8 bases separated the two germline ends. The CDR3 runs to 14 residues. The CDR3 sequence is CASRASANTGELFF. The DNA of the CDR3 is TGCGCCAGCAGGGCTAGCGCGAACACCGGGGAGCTGTTTTTT.

The gene calls are TRBV27 and TRBJ1-4; no reliable D call. Trimming removed 6 bases at V and 6 bases at J, with 14 bases between. Germline CDR1 is MNHEY and CDR2 is SMNVEV (reference sequence). This CDR3 has 14 residues. The CDR3 spells CASSPLAGYEKLFF. DNA of the CDR3: TGTGCCAGCAGCCCCTTGGCGGGGTATGAAAAACTGTTTTTT.

This clone was counted between two and nine times. The CDR3 region is CASSQDRRRPNTGELFF. The CDR3 region has the DNA TGCGCCAGCAGCCAAGATAGGAGGCGGCCGAACACCGGGGAGCTGTTTTTT. The gene calls are TRBV4-1 and TRBJ2-2, with TRBD2 as a possible D gene (5 bases). The CDR3 extends over 17 amino acids. V was shortened by 0 bases and J by 0 bases, with 11 bases between the two germline ends. Per the germline V gene, CDR1 is MGHRA and CDR2 is YSYEKL.

The chain joins TRBV27 to TRBJ1-2; 8 bases are shared with TRBD1. Germline V gives CDR1 MNHEY, CDR2 SMNVEV (reference sequence). The CDR3 runs 14 residues. With 5 bases clipped from V and 8 bases from J, the junction kept 10 bases outside the gene matches. The CDR3 DNA reads as TGTGCCAGCAGTCCAGACAGGGGTTCAGAGGGCTACACCTTC. It translates to CASSPDRGSEGYTF.